The following is a T cell receptor beta chain sequence with its context. Its antigen is not known. The same CDR3 also results from other DNA sequences found in this sample. CDR1 SGHDT and CDR2 YYEEEE come from the germline V gene. This CDR3 is built from 12 residues. The V and J ends lost 4 bases and 9 bases respectively, with 11 bases between them. Naive CD8 cells lacked CD45RO and underwent positive selection for CCR7, leaving out terminally differentiated effector memory CD45RA+ cells. The test was conducted at deep level. Profiling relied on immunoSEQ multiplex PCR, and the TCRdb table lists in-frame clones only, not all of them. The data show some 2.1 million clones, about 94% seen once. The data are from a study of shared clonotypes between healthy human individuals. Findings of the study overall: Represented diversity (both genetic and exposure-history) was limited by the small number of donors. Clonotypes shared by all four donors outscored non-shared clonotypes in generation probability.

The chain is built from TRBV5-6 and TRBJ2-1, with a tentative D call TRBD2 (6 bases). Material: naive CD8+ T cells from PBMCs. This sequence was found in a man aged 18 to 29 in good health. Some clones in this sample may be carry-over from other donors' samples. The CDR3 region has the DNA TGTGCCAGCAGCCTCGGAGCGGGTGAGCAGTTCTTC. Protein sequence: CASSLGAGEQFF.